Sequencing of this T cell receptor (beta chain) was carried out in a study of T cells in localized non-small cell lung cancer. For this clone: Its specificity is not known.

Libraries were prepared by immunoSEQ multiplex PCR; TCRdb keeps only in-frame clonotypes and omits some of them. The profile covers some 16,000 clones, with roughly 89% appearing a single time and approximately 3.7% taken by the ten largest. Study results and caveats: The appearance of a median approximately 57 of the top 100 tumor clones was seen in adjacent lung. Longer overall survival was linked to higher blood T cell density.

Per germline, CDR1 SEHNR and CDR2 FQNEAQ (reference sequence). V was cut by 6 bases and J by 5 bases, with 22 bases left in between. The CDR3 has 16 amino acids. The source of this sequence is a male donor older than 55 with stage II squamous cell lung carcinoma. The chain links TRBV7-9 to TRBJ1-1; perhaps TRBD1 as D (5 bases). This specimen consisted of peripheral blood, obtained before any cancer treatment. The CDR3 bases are TGTGCCAGCAGTAACCAAGAGGCAGGGAGGCAAACTGAAGCTTTCTTT. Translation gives CASSNQEAGRQTEAFF.